This TCR beta chain was recovered during a study of T cell responses to AZD1222 COVID-19 vaccine. V shed 2 bases and J shed 4 bases, with 21 bases lying between them. Germline lookup yields CDR1 KGHSH and CDR2 LQKENI. The CDR3 runs to 18 residues. Clones were read by immunoSEQ multiplex PCR, and TCRdb kept only the in-frame ones, dropping some. Among around 150,000 clones listed, 88% were seen once. Source: peripheral blood, taken on day 0 of AZD1222 vaccination. The V gene is TRBV18, the J gene TRBJ2-1; D possibly corresponds to TRBD2 (6 bases). The receptor was derived from an adult in good health. This CDR3 reads CASSPALGSDWGYNEQFF. The DNA of the CDR3 is TGTGCCAGCTCACCAGCCCTCGGGAGTGATTGGGGTTACAATGAGCAGTTCTTC.